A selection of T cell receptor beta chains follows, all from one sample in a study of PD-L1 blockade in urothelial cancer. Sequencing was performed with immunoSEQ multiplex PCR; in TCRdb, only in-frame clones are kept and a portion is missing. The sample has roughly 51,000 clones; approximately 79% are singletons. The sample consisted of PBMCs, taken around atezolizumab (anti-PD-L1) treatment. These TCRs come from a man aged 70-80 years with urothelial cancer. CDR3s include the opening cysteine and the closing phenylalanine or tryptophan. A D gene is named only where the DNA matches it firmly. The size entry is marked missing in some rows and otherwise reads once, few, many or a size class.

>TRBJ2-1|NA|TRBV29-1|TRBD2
CSVTSGRANEQFF
TGCAGCGTCACTAGCGGAAGGGCGAATGAGCAGTTCTTC
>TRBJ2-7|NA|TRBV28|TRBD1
CASSATDRGYEQYF
TGTGCCAGCAGTGCGACTGACAGGGGATACGAGCAGTACTTC
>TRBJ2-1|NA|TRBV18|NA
CASSPSAGLLYNEQFF
TGTGCCAGCTCACCGTCAGCGGGCCTCCTTTACAATGAGCAGTTCTTC
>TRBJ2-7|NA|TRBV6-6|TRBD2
CASRPLAGEFYEQYF
TGTGCCAGCAGACCACTAGCGGGAGAATTTTACGAGCAGTACTTC
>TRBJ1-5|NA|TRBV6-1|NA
CASTPVQSNQPQHF
TGTGCCAGCACCCCGGTACAGAGCAATCAGCCCCAGCATTTT
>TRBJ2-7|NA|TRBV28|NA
CASSSLDSYSYEQYF
TGTGCCAGCAGTTCCCTGGACAGTTACTCCTACGAGCAGTACTTC
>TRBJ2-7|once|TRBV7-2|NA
CASSRLVYEQYF
TGTGCCAGCAGCCGACTGGTCTACGAGCAGTACTTC
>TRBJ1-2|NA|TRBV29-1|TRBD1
CSAGTGNGYTF
TGCAGCGCCGGGACAGGGAATGGCTACACCTTC
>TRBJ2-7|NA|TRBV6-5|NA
CASSYGQGAPYEQYF
TGTGCCAGCAGTTACGGCCAAGGGGCCCCCTACGAGCAGTACTTC
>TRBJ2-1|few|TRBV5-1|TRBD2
CASSLGSGIYNEQFF
TGCGCCAGCAGCCTGGGGAGCGGGATCTACAATGAGCAGTTCTTC
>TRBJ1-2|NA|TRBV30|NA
CAWSVGRNYGYTF
TGTGCCTGGAGTGTAGGCAGGAACTATGGCTACACCTTC
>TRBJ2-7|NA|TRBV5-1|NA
CASSLGQSYEQYF
TGCGCCAGCAGCTTGGGGCAGTCCTACGAGCAGTACTTC
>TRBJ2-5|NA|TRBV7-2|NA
CASSYLPGVEETQYF
TGTGCCAGCAGTTATCTTCCGGGAGTAGAAGAGACCCAGTACTTC
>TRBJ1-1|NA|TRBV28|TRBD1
CASSTDRGRGAFF
TGTGCCAGCAGTACGGACAGGGGGCGCGGAGCTTTCTTT
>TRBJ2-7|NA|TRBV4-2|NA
CASSQVAGSIYEQYF
TGTGCCAGCAGCCAAGTAGCCGGGAGTATCTACGAGCAGTACTTC
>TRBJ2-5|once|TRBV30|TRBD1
CAWTRQGAGETQYF
TGTGCCTGGACGAGGCAGGGGGCGGGAGAGACCCAGTACTTC
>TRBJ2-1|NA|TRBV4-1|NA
CASSQFREQFF
TGCGCCAGCAGCCAGTTCCGGGAGCAGTTCTTC